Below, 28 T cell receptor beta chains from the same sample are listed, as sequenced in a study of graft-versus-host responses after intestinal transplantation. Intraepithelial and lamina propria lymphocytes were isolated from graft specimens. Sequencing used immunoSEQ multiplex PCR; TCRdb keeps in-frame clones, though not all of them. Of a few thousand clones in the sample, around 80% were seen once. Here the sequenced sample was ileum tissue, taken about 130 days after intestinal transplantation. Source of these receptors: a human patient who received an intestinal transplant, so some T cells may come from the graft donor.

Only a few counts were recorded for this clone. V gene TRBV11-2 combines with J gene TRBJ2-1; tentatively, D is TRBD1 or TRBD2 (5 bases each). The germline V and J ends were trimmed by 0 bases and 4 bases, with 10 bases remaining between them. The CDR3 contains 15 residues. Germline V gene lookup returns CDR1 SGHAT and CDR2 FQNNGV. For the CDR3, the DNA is TGTGCCAGCAGCTTAGAGGGGACCCAATACAATGAGCAGTTCTTC. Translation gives CASSLEGTQYNEQFF.

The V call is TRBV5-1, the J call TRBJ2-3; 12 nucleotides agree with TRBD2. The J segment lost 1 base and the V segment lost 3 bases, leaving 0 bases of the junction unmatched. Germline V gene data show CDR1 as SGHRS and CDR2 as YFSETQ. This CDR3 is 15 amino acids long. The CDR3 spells CASSWTSGGTDTQYF. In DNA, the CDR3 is TGCGCCAGCAGCTGGACTAGCGGGGGCACAGATACGCAGTATTTT.

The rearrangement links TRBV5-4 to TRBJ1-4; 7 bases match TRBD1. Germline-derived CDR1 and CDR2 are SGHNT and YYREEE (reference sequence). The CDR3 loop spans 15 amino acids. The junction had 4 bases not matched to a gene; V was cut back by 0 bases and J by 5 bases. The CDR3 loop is CASSLETGSNEKLFF. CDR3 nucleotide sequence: TGTGCCAGCAGCTTGGAGACAGGGTCGAATGAAAAACTGTTTTTT. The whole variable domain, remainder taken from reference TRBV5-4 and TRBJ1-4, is ETGVTQSPTHLIKTRGQQVTLRCSSQSGHNTVSWYQQALGQGPQFIFQYYREEENGRGNFPPRFSGLQFPNYSSELNVNALELDDSALYLCASSLETGSNEKLFFGSGTQLSVL.

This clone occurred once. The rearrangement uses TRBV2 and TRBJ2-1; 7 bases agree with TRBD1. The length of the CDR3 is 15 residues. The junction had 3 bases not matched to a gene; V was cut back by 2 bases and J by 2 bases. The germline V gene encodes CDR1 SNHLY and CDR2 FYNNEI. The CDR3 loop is CASSEIGTAYNEQFF. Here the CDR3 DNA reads TGTGCCAGCAGTGAAATCGGGACAGCCTACAATGAGCAGTTCTTC.

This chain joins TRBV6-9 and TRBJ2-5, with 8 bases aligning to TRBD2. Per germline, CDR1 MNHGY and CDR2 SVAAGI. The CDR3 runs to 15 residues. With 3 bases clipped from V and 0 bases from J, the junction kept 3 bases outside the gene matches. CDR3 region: CASSYGAGDQETQYF. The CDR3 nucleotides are TGTGCCAGCAGTTACGGAGCGGGGGACCAAGAGACCCAGTACTTC.

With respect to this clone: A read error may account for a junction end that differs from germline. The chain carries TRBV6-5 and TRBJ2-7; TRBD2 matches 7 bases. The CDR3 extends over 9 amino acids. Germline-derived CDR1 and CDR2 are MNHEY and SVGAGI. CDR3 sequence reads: CASSYGGVF. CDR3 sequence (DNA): TGTGCCAGCAGTTACGGGGGGGTTTTC.

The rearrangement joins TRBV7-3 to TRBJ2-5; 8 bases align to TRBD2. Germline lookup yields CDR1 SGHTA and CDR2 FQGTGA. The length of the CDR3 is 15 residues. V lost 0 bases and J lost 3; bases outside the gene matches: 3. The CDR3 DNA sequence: TGTGCCAGCAGCTTAACCGGGACTAGGGAAGAGACCCAGTACTTC. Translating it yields CASSLTGTREETQYF.

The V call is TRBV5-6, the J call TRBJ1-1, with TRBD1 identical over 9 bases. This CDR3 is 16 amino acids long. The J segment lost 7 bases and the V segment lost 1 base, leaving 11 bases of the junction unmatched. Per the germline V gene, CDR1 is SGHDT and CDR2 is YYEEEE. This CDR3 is CASSLRRAQGQGEAFF. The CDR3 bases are TGTGCCAGCAGCTTGAGGCGGGCTCAGGGACAGGGTGAAGCTTTCTTT.

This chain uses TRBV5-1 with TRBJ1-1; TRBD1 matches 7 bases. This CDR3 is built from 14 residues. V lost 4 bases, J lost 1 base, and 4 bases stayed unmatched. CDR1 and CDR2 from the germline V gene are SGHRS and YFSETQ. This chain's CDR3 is CASSATGTNTEAFF. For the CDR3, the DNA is TGCGCCAGCAGCGCGACAGGGACGAACACTGAAGCTTTCTTT. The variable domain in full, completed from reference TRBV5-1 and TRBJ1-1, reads KAGVTQTPRYLIKTRGQQVTLSCSPISGHRSVSWYQQTPGQGLQFLFEYFSETQRNKGNFPGRFSGRQFSNSRSEMNVSTLELGDSALYLCASSATGTNTEAFFGQGTRLTVV.

DNA for the CDR3: TGTGCCAGCAGCTGGGGACAGGGGGTAATGAACACTGAAGCTTTCTTT. Residues: CASSWGQGVMNTEAFF. The chain recombines TRBV5-6 with TRBJ1-1, with 11 bases lining up with TRBD1. The CDR3 extends over 16 amino acids. The germline CDR1 and CDR2 sequences are SGHDT and YYEEEE. J was trimmed by 0 bases and V by 3 bases; bases with no gene match: 4.

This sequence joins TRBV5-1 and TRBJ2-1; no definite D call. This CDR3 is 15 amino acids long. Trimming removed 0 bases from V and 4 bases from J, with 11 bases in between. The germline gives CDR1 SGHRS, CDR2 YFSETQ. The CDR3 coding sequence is TGCGCCAGCAGCTTGGACGGAGAGCTGTACAATGAGCAGTTCTTC. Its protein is CASSLDGELYNEQFF.

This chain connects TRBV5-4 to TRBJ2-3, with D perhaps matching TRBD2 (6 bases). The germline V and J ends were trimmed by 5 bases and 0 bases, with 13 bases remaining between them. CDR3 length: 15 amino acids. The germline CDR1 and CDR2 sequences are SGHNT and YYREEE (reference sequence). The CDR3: CASRVRGASTDTQYF. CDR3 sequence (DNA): TGTGCCAGCAGGGTGCGGGGAGCAAGCACAGATACGCAGTATTTT.

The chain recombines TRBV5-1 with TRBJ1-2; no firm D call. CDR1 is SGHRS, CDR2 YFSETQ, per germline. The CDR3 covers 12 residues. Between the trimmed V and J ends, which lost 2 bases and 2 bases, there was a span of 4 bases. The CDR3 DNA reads TGCGCCAGCAGCTTATCAAACTATGGCTACACCTTC. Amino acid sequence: CASSLSNYGYTF.

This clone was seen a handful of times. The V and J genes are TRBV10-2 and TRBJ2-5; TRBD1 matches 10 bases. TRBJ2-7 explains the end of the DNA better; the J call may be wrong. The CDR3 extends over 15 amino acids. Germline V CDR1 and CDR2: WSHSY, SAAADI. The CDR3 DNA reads TGCGCCAGCAGTGACCTGACAGGGGGCAGTTACGAGCAGTACTTC. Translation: CASSDLTGGSYEQYF.

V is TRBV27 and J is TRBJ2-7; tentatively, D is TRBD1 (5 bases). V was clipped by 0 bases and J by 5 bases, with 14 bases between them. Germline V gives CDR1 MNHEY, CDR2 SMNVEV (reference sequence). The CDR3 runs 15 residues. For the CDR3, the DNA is TGTGCCAGCAGTTTATCGGTGGCAGGGTCGGACGAGCAGTACTTC. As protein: CASSLSVAGSDEQYF.

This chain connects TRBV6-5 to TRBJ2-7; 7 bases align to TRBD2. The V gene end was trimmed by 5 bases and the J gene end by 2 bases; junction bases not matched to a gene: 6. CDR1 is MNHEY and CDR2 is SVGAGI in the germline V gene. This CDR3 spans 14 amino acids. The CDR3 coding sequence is TGTGCCAGCAGTCTTAGCGGGCAAACCTACGAGCAGTACTTC. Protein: CASSLSGQTYEQYF.

The CDR3 bases are TGTGCCAGCAGTGACCCCACATGGAGGCTTTCGGTCTCAAGCTCCTACGAGCAGTACTTC. The encoded protein is CASSDPTWRLSVSSSYEQYF. The chain is built from TRBV6-1 and TRBJ2-7, with TRBD2 as a possible D gene (5 bases). The CDR3 sequence is 20 residues long. The germline CDR1 and CDR2 sequences are MNHNS and SASEGT. V lost 3 bases and J 0 bases, leaving 27 bases between the germline ends.

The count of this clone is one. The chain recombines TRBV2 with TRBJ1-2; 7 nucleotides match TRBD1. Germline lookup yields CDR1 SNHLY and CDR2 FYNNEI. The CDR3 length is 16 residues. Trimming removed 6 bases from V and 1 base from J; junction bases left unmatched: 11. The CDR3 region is CASSRQGDYRNYGYTF. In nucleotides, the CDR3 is TGTGCCAGCAGCAGACAGGGAGACTATCGTAACTATGGCTACACCTTC.

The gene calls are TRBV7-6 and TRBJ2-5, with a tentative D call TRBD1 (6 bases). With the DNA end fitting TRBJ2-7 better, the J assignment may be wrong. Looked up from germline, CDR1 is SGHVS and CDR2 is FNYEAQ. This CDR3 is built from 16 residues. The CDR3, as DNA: TGTGCCAGCAGCCCCCAGACAGGTCTTAGCTCCTACGAGCAGTACTTC. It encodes CASSPQTGLSSYEQYF.

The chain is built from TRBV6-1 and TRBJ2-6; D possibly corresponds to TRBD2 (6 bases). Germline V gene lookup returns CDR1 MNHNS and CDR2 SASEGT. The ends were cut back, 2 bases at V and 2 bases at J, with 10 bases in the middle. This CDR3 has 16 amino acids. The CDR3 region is CASSEFSGAGANVLTF. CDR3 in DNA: TGTGCCAGCAGTGAATTTTCGGGGGCTGGGGCCAACGTCCTGACTTTC.

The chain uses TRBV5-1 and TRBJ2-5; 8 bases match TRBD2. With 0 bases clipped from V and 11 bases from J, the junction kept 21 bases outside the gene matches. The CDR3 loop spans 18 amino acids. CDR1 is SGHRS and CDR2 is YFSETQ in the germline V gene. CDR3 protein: CASSLVRTSSFRIVGQYF. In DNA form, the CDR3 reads TGCGCCAGCAGCTTGGTCCGGACTAGCTCTTTTCGGATTGTTGGGCAGTACTTC.

The CDR3 region has the DNA TGTGCCAGCAGCTTTGGAGAGGGTTCGGAGACCCAGTACTTC. Protein product: CASSFGEGSETQYF. The chain combines TRBV7-9 with TRBJ2-5; D might be TRBD2 (5 bases). The germline CDR1 and CDR2 sequences are SEHNR and FQNEAQ (reference sequence). CDR3 length: 14 amino acids. The V gene lost 3 bases and the J gene lost 5 bases, with 13 bases spanning the gap.

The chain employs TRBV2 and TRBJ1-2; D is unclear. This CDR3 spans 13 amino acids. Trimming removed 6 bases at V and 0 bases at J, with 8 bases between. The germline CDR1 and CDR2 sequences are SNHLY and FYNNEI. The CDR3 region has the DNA TGTGCCAGCAGCAGTCCGCCTAACTATGGCTACACCTTC. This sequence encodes CASSSPPNYGYTF.

This CDR3 is CASSLGPMPSNNEQFF. The CDR3 DNA reads TGTGCCAGCAGCTTAGGTCCCATGCCTTCCAACAATGAGCAGTTCTTC. The chain couples TRBV11-1 to TRBJ2-1; D unclear. Germline loops: CDR1 SGHAT, CDR2 FQDESV (reference sequence). The CDR3 totals 16 residues. Trimming took off 1 base at V and 5 bases at J, with 15 bases between the two ends.

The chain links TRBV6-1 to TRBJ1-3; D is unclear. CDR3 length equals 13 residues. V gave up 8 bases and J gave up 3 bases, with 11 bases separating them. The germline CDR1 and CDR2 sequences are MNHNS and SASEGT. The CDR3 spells CASANLDGNTIYF. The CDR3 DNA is TGTGCCAGCGCCAACTTGGATGGAAACACCATATATTTT.

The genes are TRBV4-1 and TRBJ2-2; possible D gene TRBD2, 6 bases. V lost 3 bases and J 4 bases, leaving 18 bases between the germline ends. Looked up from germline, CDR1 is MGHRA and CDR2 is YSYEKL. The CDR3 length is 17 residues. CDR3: CASSQGSGLYVTGELFF. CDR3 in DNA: TGCGCCAGCAGCCAGGGCTCGGGACTGTACGTCACCGGGGAGCTGTTTTTT.

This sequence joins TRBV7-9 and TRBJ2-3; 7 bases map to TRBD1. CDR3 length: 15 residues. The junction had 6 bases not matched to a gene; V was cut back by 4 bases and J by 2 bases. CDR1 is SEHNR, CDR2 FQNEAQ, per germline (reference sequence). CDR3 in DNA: TGTGCCAGCAGCTCGAACAGGGGTGTCACAGATACGCAGTATTTT. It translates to CASSSNRGVTDTQYF.

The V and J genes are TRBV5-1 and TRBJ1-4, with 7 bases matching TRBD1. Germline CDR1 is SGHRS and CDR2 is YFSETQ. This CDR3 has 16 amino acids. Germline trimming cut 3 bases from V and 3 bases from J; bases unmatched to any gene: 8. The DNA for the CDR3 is TGCGCCAGCAGCTCCGGAGTTACAGGGGCTAATGAAAAACTGTTTTTT. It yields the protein CASSSGVTGANEKLFF.